This is a list of T cell receptor beta chains from one sample in a study of CD8+ T cells in alopecia areata. Clones were sequenced by immunoSEQ multiplex PCR, and TCRdb holds only the in-frame ones, with some missing. This sample yields approximately 180,000 clones, of which 50% to 60% are seen a single time; about 15% belongs to the top ten. Sample: CD4+ T cells sorted from blood, taken at week 0. Receptors were obtained from a human donor with alopecia areata. Both conserved end residues are part of each CDR3. A D gene is named only where the DNA matches it firmly. Some rows have no size entry. The others give once, few or many, or a class for an expanded clone.

d_gene: TRBD2
j_gene: TRBJ2-5
len: 16
abundance: NA
v_gene: TRBV30
CDR3aa: CAWSPIGASGGETQYF
CDR3nt: TGTGCCTGGAGTCCGATAGGGGCTAGCGGTGGGGAGACCCAGTACTTC

d_gene: TRBD2
j_gene: TRBJ2-3
len: 18
abundance: few
v_gene: TRBV5-1
CDR3aa: CASSRTSGSTGGTDTQYF
CDR3nt: TGCGCCAGCAGCCGTACTAGCGGGAGTACCGGGGGGACAGATACGCAGTATTTT

d_gene: NA
j_gene: TRBJ1-2
len: 14
abundance: NA
v_gene: TRBV9
CDR3aa: CASSVAQGARGYTF
CDR3nt: TGTGCCAGCAGCGTAGCGCAGGGTGCTCGGGGCTACACCTTC

d_gene: NA
j_gene: TRBJ1-2
len: 14
abundance: NA
v_gene: TRBV30
CDR3aa: CAWSVLGGSHGYTF
CDR3nt: TGTGCCTGGAGTGTACTGGGAGGATCTCATGGCTACACCTTC

d_gene: NA
j_gene: TRBJ1-5
len: 13
abundance: NA
v_gene: TRBV4-1
CDR3aa: CASSQESNQPQHF
CDR3nt: TGCGCCAGCAGCCAAGAGAGCAATCAGCCCCAGCATTTT

d_gene: NA
j_gene: TRBJ1-1
len: 15
abundance: few
v_gene: TRBV6-1
CDR3aa: CASRGSRGTHTEAFF
CDR3nt: TGTGCCAGCAGAGGAAGTAGGGGGACACACACTGAAGCTTTCTTT

d_gene: NA
j_gene: TRBJ1-6
len: 13
abundance: NA
v_gene: TRBV18
CDR3aa: CASSPQGNSPLHF
CDR3nt: TGTGCCAGCTCACCTCAGGGTAATTCACCCCTCCACTTT

d_gene: TRBD2
j_gene: TRBJ2-5
len: 17
abundance: few
v_gene: TRBV5-6
CDR3aa: CASSLPAPLAEQETQYF
CDR3nt: TGTGCCAGCAGCTTGCCGGCGCCACTAGCGGAACAAGAGACCCAGTACTTC

d_gene: TRBD1
j_gene: TRBJ1-2
len: 13
abundance: NA
v_gene: TRBV5-1
CDR3aa: CASSPTGQYGYTF
CDR3nt: TGCGCCAGCAGCCCTACGGGACAGTATGGCTACACCTTC

d_gene: NA
j_gene: TRBJ2-5
len: 14
abundance: NA
v_gene: TRBV6-6
CDR3aa: CASSYGLGAETQYF
CDR3nt: TGTGCCAGCAGTTACGGGCTAGGGGCGGAGACCCAGTACTTC

d_gene: NA
j_gene: TRBJ1-1
len: 13
abundance: NA
v_gene: TRBV6-5
CDR3aa: CASSYRGSTEAFF
CDR3nt: TGTGCCAGCAGTTACCGGGGGTCGACTGAAGCTTTCTTT

d_gene: NA
j_gene: TRBJ2-5
len: 18
abundance: NA
v_gene: TRBV13
CDR3aa: CASSLGLKLQRREETQYF
CDR3nt: TGTGCCAGCAGCTTAGGCCTAAAGCTCCAGCGGAGGGAAGAGACCCAGTACTTC

d_gene: NA
j_gene: TRBJ1-1
len: 11
abundance: NA
v_gene: TRBV30
CDR3aa: CAWNRNTEAFF
CDR3nt: TGTGCCTGGAACAGGAACACTGAAGCTTTCTTT